These T cell receptor beta chains were read from a single sample in a study of identical twins. Using its own MiXCR run on the 5' RACE reads, TCRdb lists one record per CDR3 protein. The sample records around 290,000 distinct CDR3 sequences, over 8.5% being singletons. These data were also filed under a second study, of yellow fever vaccine responses in identical twins.

The sample consisted of CD8+ T cells sorted from blood. All receptors come from a woman aged 18-35 years in good health. CDR3s include the opening cysteine and the closing phenylalanine or tryptophan. A D gene is named only where the DNA matches it firmly. Expanded clones get a size class; other rows say once, few or many, or leave the size out.

v_call	d_call	j_call	clone_size	cdr3_nt	cdr3_aa
TRBV7-9	TRBD1	TRBJ1-1	.	TGTGCCAGCTCCGTGCTAGGGACAGTCCTGAACACTGAAGCTTTCTTT	CASSVLGTVLNTEAFF
TRBV27	.	TRBJ2-1	many	TGTGCCAGCAGTCCCCGGGCCCAAGCGGGTGAGCAGTTCTTC	CASSPRAQAGEQFF
TRBV20-1	TRBD1	TRBJ2-2	few	TGCAGTGCTTCCGGTAGACAGGGGCGGCCCGGGGAGCTGTTTTTT	CSASGRQGRPGELFF
TRBV29-1	.	TRBJ2-2	many	TGCAGCGTTGAAGGGACCGGGGAGCTGTTTTTT	CSVEGTGELFF
TRBV15	TRBD1	TRBJ2-5	many	TGTGCCACCAGCGATACAGGGGAACCGCAACAAGAGACCCAGTACTTC	CATSDTGEPQQETQYF
TRBV12-3/TRBV12-4	.	TRBJ2-7	few	TGTGCCAGCAGTTTAGAGGAGGGACTCTACGAGCAGTACTTC	CASSLEEGLYEQYF
TRBV6-1	TRBD2	TRBJ2-1	few	TGTGCCAGCCCCGCCGTGGCGGGAGTGGGCCATGAGCAGTTCTTC	CASPAVAGVGHEQFF
TRBV15	.	TRBJ1-1	.	TGTGCCACCAGCAGTGAACACCGTTCAGGACAGAAGGGGGACACTGAAGCTTTCTTT	CATSSEHRSGQKGDTEAFF
TRBV19	TRBD2	TRBJ2-2	many	TGTGCCAGTAGTCTGCGGGAGAGCCCCCCCGGGGAGCTGTTTTTT	CASSLRESPPGELFF
TRBV29-1	.	TRBJ2-3	few	TGCAGCGTTGAAGGAGGGGGGGGCGGGAGAATTTTCACAGATACGCAGTATTTT	CSVEGGGGGRIFTDTQYF
TRBV9	TRBD2	TRBJ2-3	few	TGTGCCAGCAGCGCCGGGACTAGCGGGGAGACAGATACGCAGTATTTT	CASSAGTSGETDTQYF
TRBV20-1	.	TRBJ1-5	many	TGCAGTGCTAGAGAGGGGGCAGGGATCAGTCAGCCCCAGCATTTT	CSAREGAGISQPQHF
TRBV27	.	TRBJ1-1	few	TGTGCCAGCAGTTTATACAAGAACACTGAAGCTTTCTTT	CASSLYKNTEAFF
TRBV10-1	.	TRBJ2-3	.	TGCGCCAGCAGTGAGTCGGTACTGTTGGGGAAAAGGGATCCAGATACGCAGTATTTT	CASSESVLLGKRDPDTQYF
TRBV20-1	.	TRBJ1-1	.	TGCAGTGCTCCGTTTGACACGGAAGCTTTCTTT	CSAPFDTEAFF
TRBV6-2/TRBV6-3	.	TRBJ2-5	.	TGTGCCAGCAGCACAAACCCCCAAGAGACCCAGTACTTC	CASSTNPQETQYF
TRBV5-1	TRBD1	TRBJ2-7	few	TGCGCCAGCAGCTCGGGACAGGGACTCGACGAGCAGTACTTC	CASSSGQGLDEQYF
TRBV19	.	TRBJ2-1	few	TGTGCCACCCAGGACAGTTTGATCAATGAGCAGTTCTTC	CATQDSLINEQFF
TRBV7-6	TRBD1	TRBJ2-5	few	TGTGCCAGCAGCTTTTCCGGACAGGGTAAAGAGACCCAGTACTTC	CASSFSGQGKETQYF
TRBV7-9	.	TRBJ1-1	few	TGTGCCAGCAGCTTATTACTGAGCGAGGACACTGAAGCTTTCTTT	CASSLLLSEDTEAFF
TRBV4-1	TRBD1	TRBJ2-5	once	TGCGCCAGCAGCCAAGTCACAGGGGGAGAGACCCAGTACTTC	CASSQVTGGETQYF
TRBV27	TRBD1	TRBJ2-5	many	TGTGCCAGCAGTTTTGGTAGGGGGCTTCGGGAGACCCAGTACTTC	CASSFGRGLRETQYF
TRBV27	TRBD1	TRBJ2-7	many	TGTGCCAGCAGATACGGGACAGGGAACGAGCAGTACTTC	CASRYGTGNEQYF
TRBV4-3	.	TRBJ2-5	.	TGCGCCAGCAGCCAAGACCGCTCGGCAGCGGAGACCCAGTACTTC	CASSQDRSAAETQYF
TRBV20-1	.	TRBJ1-1	.	TGCAGTGCTAGAGATGGGGGGGCAGGCCGGGCTTTCTTT	CSARDGGAGRAFF
TRBV25-1	.	TRBJ1-3	.	TGTGCCAGCAGTGTGGCGGGAAACACCATATATTTT	CASSVAGNTIYF
TRBV28	TRBD2	TRBJ2-7	few	TGTGCCAGCAGTTCCCTCCTTGGACTAGCGCGGGAGCAGTACTTC	CASSSLLGLAREQYF
TRBV4-3	TRBD2	TRBJ2-1	few	TGCGCCAGCAGCCAAGCTCCTAGCGGGAGCGACACGTTCTACAATGAGCAGTTCTTC	CASSQAPSGSDTFYNEQFF
TRBV7-6	TRBD2	TRBJ2-3	few	TGTGCCAGCAGCTTCGGCGCAGCGGGGGATAACACAGATACGCAGTATTTT	CASSFGAAGDNTDTQYF
TRBV12-3/TRBV12-4	.	TRBJ1-3	.	TGTGCCAGCAGTTTGTACCCTTCTGGAAACACCATATATTTT	CASSLYPSGNTIYF
TRBV29-1	.	TRBJ1-2	few	TGCAGCCTCTTATCAGGGACAAGAGATGGCTACACCTTC	CSLLSGTRDGYTF
TRBV4-3	.	TRBJ2-1	many	TGCGCCAGCAGCCAAGATCGAGGACATTGGAATGAGCAGTTCTTC	CASSQDRGHWNEQFF
TRBV7-2	.	TRBJ1-1	.	TGTGCCAGCAGCCCCCTAACTTGGGGTGAAGCTTTCTTT	CASSPLTWGEAFF
TRBV27	.	TRBJ2-1	.	TGTGCCAGCAGTTTATCGTCGGGGGAACTCTACAATGAGCAGTTCTTC	CASSLSSGELYNEQFF
TRBV5-6	.	TRBJ2-2	.	TGTGCCAGCAGCTTGGTTCGCCAGCACACCGGGGAGCTGTTTTTT	CASSLVRQHTGELFF
TRBV7-3	TRBD1	TRBJ2-2	few	TGTGCCACCGGCGATCCTGACAGGGAAGGGCTGCACACCGGGGAGCTGTTTTTT	CATGDPDREGLHTGELFF
TRBV13	.	TRBJ1-4	few	TGTGCCAGCAGCTTAGGGGGATTCGGAACTAATGAAAAACTGTTTTTT	CASSLGGFGTNEKLFF